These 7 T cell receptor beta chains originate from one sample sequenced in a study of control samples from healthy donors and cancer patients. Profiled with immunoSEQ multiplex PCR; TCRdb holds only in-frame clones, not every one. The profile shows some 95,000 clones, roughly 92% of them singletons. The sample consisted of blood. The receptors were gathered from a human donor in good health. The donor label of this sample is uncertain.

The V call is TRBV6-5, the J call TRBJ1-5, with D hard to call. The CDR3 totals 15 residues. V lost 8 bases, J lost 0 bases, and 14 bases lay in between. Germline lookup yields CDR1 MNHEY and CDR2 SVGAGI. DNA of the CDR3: TGTGCCAGCCGATTGGTCGTTCTTAGCAATCAGCCCCAGCATTTT. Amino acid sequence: CASRLVVLSNQPQHF.

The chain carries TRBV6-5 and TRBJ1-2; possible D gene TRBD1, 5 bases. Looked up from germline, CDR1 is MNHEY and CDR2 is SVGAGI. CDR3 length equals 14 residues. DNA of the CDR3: TGTGGGGGGAGGGCAACCCCACCTAACTATGGCTACACCTTC. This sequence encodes CGGRATPPNYGYTF.

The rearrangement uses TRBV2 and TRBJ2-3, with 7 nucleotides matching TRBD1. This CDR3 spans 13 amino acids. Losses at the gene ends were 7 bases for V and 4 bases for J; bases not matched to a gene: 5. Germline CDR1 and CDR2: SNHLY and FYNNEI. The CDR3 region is CASTTGPPDTQYF. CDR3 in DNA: TGTGCCAGCACGACAGGGCCCCCAGATACGCAGTATTTT.

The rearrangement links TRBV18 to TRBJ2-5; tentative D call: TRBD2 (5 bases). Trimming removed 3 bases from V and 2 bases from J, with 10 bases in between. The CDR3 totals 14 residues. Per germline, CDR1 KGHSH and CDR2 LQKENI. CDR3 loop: CASSPQLGQETQYF. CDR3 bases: TGTGCCAGCTCACCCCAACTAGGGCAAGAGACCCAGTACTTC.

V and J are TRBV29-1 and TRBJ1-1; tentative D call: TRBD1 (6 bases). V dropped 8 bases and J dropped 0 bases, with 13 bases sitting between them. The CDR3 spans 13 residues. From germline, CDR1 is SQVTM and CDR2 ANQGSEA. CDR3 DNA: TGCAGCTTCAGGGGCCCCATGAACACTGAAGCTTTCTTT. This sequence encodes CSFRGPMNTEAFF. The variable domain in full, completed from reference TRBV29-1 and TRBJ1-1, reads SAVISQKPSRDICQRGTSLTIQCQVDSQVTMMFWYRQQPGQSLTLIATANQGSEATYESGFVIDKFPISRPNLTFSTLTVSNMSPEDSSIYLCSFRGPMNTEAFFGQGTRLTVV.

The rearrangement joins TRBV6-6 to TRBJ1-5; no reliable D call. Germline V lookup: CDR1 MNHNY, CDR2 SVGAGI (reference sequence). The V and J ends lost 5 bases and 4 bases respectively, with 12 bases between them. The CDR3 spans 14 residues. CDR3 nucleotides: TGTGCCAGCAGTCCCTGGGATGCAAATCAGCCCCAGCATTTT. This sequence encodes CASSPWDANQPQHF.

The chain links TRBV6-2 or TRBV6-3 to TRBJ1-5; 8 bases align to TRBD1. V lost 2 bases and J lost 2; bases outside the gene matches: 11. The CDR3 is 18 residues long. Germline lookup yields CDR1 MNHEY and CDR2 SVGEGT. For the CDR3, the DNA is TGTGCCAGCAGTTACCTAAACCAGGGGGCGCTGGGCAATCAGCCCCAGCATTTT. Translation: CASSYLNQGALGNQPQHF.